The T cell receptor beta chain under discussion was sequenced for a study of blood T cell repertoires in COVID-19. Sequencing used immunoSEQ multiplex PCR; TCRdb keeps in-frame clones, though not all of them. The sample contains roughly 180,000 clones, roughly 83% of which appear only once. CDR1 is LNHDA and CDR2 is SQIVND in the germline V gene (reference sequence). Germline trimming cut 2 bases from V and 3 bases from J; bases unmatched to any gene: 4. The CDR3 consists of 15 residues. This TCR was recovered from a woman aged 45-65 years who had recovered from COVID-19. The chain recombines TRBV19 with TRBJ1-3, with 7 nucleotides matching TRBD1. Sequenced sample: PBMCs or T cells enriched from blood (not recorded which). The CDR3 coding sequence is TGTGCCAGTAGTATATCCACAGGGGATGGAAACACCATATATTTT. Translating it yields CASSISTGDGNTIYF.